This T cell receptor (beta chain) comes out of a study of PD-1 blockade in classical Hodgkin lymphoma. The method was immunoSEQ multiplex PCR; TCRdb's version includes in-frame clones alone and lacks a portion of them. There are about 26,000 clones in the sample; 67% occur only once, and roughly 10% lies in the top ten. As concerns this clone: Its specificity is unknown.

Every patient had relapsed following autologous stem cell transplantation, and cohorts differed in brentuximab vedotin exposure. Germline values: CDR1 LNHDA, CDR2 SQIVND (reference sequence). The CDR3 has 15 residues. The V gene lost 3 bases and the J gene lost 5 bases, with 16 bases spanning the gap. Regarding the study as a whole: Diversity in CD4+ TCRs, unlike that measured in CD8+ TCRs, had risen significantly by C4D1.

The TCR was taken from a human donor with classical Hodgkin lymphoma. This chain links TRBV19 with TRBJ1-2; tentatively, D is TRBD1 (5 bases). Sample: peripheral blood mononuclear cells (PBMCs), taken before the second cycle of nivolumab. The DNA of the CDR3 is TGTGCCAGTAGTATGGGACTCGCAACGAGGTATGGCTACACCTTC. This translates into CASSMGLATRYGYTF.